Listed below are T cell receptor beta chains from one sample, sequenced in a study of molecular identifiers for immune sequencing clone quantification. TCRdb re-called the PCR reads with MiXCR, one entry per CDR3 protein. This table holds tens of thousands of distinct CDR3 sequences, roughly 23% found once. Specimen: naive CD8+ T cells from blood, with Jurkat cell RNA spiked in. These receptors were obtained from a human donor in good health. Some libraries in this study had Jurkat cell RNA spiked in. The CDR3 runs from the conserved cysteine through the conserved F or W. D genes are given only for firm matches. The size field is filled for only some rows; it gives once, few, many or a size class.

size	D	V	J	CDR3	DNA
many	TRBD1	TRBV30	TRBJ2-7	CAWSPGQGNEQYF	TGTGCCTGGAGTCCTGGACAGGGTAACGAGCAGTACTTC
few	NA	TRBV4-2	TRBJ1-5	CASSQGRVGNQPQHF	TGTGCCAGCAGCCAAGGCAGGGTTGGCAATCAGCCCCAGCATTTT
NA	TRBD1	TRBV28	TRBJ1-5	CASSPLTGGVQPQHF	TGTGCCAGCAGCCCCCTGACAGGGGGCGTCCAGCCCCAGCATTTT
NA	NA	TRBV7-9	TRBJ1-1	CASSLGWAKENTEAFF	TGTGCCAGCAGCTTAGGGTGGGCGAAAGAGAACACTGAAGCTTTCTTT
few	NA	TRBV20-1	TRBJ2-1	CSARGNDGPTWADEQFF	TGCAGTGCTAGGGGTAACGATGGGCCAACCTGGGCGGATGAGCAGTTCTTC
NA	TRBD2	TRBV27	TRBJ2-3	CASRRLAGCGLPDTLYF	TGTGCCAGCAGACGACTAGCGGGCTGCGGGCTCCCAGATACGCTGTATTTT
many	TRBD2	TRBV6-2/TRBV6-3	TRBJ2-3	CASSYGATSRVEQYF	TGTGCCAGCAGTTACGGGGCGACTAGCAGGGTGGAGCAGTATTTT
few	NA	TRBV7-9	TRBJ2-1	CASSLPPPNEQFF	TGTGCCAGCAGCCTACCCCCACCCAATGAGCAGTTCTTC
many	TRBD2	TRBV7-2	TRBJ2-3	CASSLAEGLAGTYGQYF	TGTGCCAGCAGCTTAGCGGAAGGACTAGCGGGGACCTATGGGCAGTATTTT
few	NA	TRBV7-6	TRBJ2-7	CASSLEAGGHEQYF	TGTGCCAGCAGCTTAGAGGCAGGTGGCCACGAGCAGTACTTC
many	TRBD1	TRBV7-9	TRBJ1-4	CASSLAGQGDEKLFF	TGTGCCAGCAGCTTAGCTGGACAGGGAGATGAAAAACTGTTTTTT
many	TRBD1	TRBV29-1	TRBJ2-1	CSVEPGQGVGYNEQFF	TGCAGCGTTGAACCGGGACAGGGAGTGGGCTACAATGAGCAGTTCTTC
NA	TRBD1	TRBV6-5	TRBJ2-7	CASSSSQGYSYEQYF	TGTGCCAGCAGTTCCTCACAGGGGTACTCCTACGAGCAGTACTTC
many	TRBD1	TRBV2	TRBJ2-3	CASSSKGASLPDTQYF	TGTGCCAGCAGCTCCAAGGGGGCTAGCTTGCCGGATACGCAGTATTTT
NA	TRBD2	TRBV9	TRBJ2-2	CASSVAFLAGVYDTGELFF	TGTGCCAGCAGCGTAGCTTTCCTAGCGGGAGTATACGACACCGGGGAGCTGTTTTTT
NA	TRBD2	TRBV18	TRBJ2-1	CASSPPSGLAQNEQFF	TGTGCCAGCTCACCACCGAGCGGACTAGCGCAAAATGAGCAGTTCTTC
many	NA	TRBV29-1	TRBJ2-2	CSVVRANTGELFF	TGCAGCGTTGTAAGGGCGAACACCGGGGAGCTGTTTTTT
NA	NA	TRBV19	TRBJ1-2	CASSDRKRVYGYTF	TGTGCCAGTAGTGACAGAAAAAGAGTCTATGGCTACACCTTC
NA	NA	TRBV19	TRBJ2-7	CASSTGNWRDERYF	TGTGCCAGTAGTACAGGTAATTGGCGGGACGAGCGGTACTTC
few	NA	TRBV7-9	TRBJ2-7	CASSLENGYEQYF	TGTGCCAGCAGCCTCGAAAATGGGTACGAGCAGTACTTC
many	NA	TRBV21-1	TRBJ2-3	CASTSLVRAVDTQYF	TGTGCCAGCACCTCCCTAGTCCGGGCGGTAGATACGCAGTATTTT
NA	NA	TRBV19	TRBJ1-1	CASRTGPNTEAFF	TGTGCCAGTAGAACAGGGCCGAACACTGAAGCTTTCTTT
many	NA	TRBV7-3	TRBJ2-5	CASSKGGKKTQYF	TGTGCCAGCAGCAAAGGGGGGAAGAAGACCCAGTACTTC
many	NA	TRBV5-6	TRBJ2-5	CASSMAGFETQYF	TGTGCCAGCAGCATGGCGGGTTTTGAGACCCAGTACTTC
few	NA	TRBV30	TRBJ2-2	CAWRDANTGELFF	TGTGCCTGGAGGGACGCAAACACCGGGGAGCTGTTTTTT
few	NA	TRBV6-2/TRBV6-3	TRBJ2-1	CASSSPIGYNEQFF	TGTGCCAGCAGCTCTCCAATCGGCTACAATGAGCAGTTCTTC
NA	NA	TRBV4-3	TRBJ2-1	CASSQERGGSYNERFF	TGCGCCAGCAGCCAAGAGAGGGGGGGCTCCTACAATGAGCGGTTCTTC
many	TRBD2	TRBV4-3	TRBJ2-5	CASSHGTSPPSETQYF	TGCGCCAGCAGCCACGGGACTAGCCCCCCTTCAGAGACCCAGTACTTC
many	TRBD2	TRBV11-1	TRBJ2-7	CASRGLAAYEQYF	TGTGCCAGCCGAGGACTAGCGGCCTACGAGCAGTACTTC
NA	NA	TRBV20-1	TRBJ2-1	CSARDSGGTEAYNEQFF	TGCAGTGCTAGAGACTCCGGCGGGACAGAAGCCTACAATGAGCAGTTCTTC
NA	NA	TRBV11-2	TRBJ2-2	CASSPRGYSGELVF	TGTGCCAGCAGCCCCAGGGGCTATTCCGGGGAGCTGGTTTTT
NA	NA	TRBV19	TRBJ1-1	CASSIRTLNTEAFF	TGTGCCAGTAGTATTAGGACATTGAACACTGAAGCTTTCTTT
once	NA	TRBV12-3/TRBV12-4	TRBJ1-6	CASSLQGSGNSPPHF	TGTGCCAGCAGTTTACAGGGTTCCGGTAATTCACCCCCCCACTTT
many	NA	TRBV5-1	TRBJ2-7	CASSPFGTSVYEQYF	TGCGCCAGCAGCCCGTTCGGGACGTCGGTCTACGAGCAGTACTTC
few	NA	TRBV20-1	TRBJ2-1	CSAILGLLGSYNEQFF	TGCAGTGCTATTTTAGGACTGCTCGGCTCCTACAATGAGCAGTTCTTC
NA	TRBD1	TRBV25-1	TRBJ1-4	CASSEWGQGEGEKLFF	TGTGCCAGCAGTGAATGGGGGCAGGGGGAGGGTGAAAAACTGTTTTTT
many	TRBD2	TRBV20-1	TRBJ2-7	CSARVYLVPTAGETYEQYF	TGCAGTGCTAGAGTATATCTCGTGCCGACGGCGGGGGAGACCTACGAGCAGTACTTC
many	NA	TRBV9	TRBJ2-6	CASSVRANVLTF	TGTGCCAGCAGCGTACGGGCCAACGTCCTGACTTTC
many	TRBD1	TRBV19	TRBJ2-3	CASEPGQGIADTQYF	TGTGCCAGTGAGCCGGGACAGGGGATCGCAGATACGCAGTATTTT
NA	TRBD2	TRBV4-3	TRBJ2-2	CASSSRLAGLEGGELFF	TGCGCCAGCAGCTCAAGACTAGCGGGGCTTGAGGGTGGGGAGCTGTTTTTT
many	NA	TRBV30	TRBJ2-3	CAWEATDTQYF	TGTGCCTGGGAAGCGACAGATACGCAGTATTTT
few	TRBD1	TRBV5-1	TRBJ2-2	CASSLWQGALVGELFF	TGCGCCAGCAGCTTGTGGCAGGGGGCGTTGGTCGGGGAGCTGTTTTTT
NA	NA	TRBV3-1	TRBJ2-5	CASSQVGLEETQYF	TGTGCCAGCAGCCAAGTCGGTCTGGAAGAGACCCAGTACTTC
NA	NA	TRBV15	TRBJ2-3	CATSEVRLDAGDTQYF	TGTGCCACCAGCGAAGTAAGACTTGACGCCGGGGATACACAGTATTTT
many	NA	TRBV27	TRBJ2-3	CASRGGAWSTDTQYF	TGTGCCAGCCGAGGGGGTGCTTGGTCCACAGATACGCAGTATTTT
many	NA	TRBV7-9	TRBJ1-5	CASSPTSEGNQPQHF	TGTGCCAGCAGCCCCACTTCCGAAGGAAATCAGCCCCAGCATTTT
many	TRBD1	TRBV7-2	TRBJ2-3	CASRQGYRDNHLGTDTQYF	TGTGCCAGCAGACAGGGGTACCGGGACAACCATTTAGGCACAGATACGCAGTATTTT
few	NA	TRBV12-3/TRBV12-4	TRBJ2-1	CASSLRGAFYNEQFF	TGTGCCAGCAGTTTACGGGGGGCGTTCTACAATGAGCAGTTCTTC
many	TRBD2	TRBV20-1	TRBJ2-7	CSARAAGDYEQYF	TGCAGTGCTAGGGCCGCGGGGGACTACGAGCAGTACTTC
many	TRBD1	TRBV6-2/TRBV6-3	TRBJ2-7	CASSYGQVGYEQYF	TGTGCCAGCAGTTACGGACAGGTCGGCTACGAGCAGTACTTC
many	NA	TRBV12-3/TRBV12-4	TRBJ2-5	CASSLGSTIQETQYF	TGTGCCAGCAGTTTAGGGTCGACTATACAAGAGACCCAGTACTTC
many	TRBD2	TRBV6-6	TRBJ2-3	CASSPLAVFGTDTQYF	TGTGCCAGCAGCCCCCTAGCGGTCTTTGGCACAGATACGCAGTATTTT
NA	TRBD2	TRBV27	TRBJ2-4	CASSQTRVSGRPQRDQYF	TGTGCCAGCAGTCAGACCCGGGTTAGCGGGAGGCCTCAAAGGGATCAGTACTTC
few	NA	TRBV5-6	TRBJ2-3	CASSLGPGTDTQYF	TGTGCCAGCAGCCTTGGGCCAGGGACAGATACGCAGTATTTT
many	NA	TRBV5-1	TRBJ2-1	CASSLVAADNEQFF	TGCGCCAGCAGCTTGGTTGCCGCCGACAATGAGCAGTTCTTC
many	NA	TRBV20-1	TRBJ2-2	CSARQGLNTGELFF	TGCAGTGCTAGACAGGGATTAAACACCGGGGAGCTGTTTTTT
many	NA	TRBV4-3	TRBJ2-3	CASSQGFYGGADTQYF	TGCGCCAGCAGCCAGGGGTTCTACGGAGGGGCAGATACGCAGTATTTT
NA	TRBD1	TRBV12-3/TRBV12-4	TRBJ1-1	CASSLVGTGNTEAFF	TGTGCCAGCAGTTTAGTTGGGACAGGGAACACTGAAGCTTTCTTT
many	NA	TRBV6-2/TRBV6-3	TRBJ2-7	CASSYLGASYEQYF	TGTGCCAGCAGTTACCTCGGGGCCTCCTACGAGCAGTACTTC
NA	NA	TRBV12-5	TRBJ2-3	CASGFYADTQYF	TGTGCTAGTGGTTTCTATGCAGATACGCAGTATTTT